Given below is one T cell receptor beta chain in context. The antigen is not known. In the PCR, 60 Vbeta and 13 Jbeta primers were used. Sequenced by immunoSEQ multiplex PCR; TCRdb stores in-frame clones only, minus some. The table records approximately 220,000 clones, 82% of them present only once. These data come from a study of cytomegalovirus exposure and HLA in healthy donors. At the level of the study: One earlier analysis, a look at roughly 170 million T cells, found roughly 110 million unique TCR beta sequences. Inside one of the first data releases sat around 85 million unique TCRs taken from HLA-typed donors. Study-wide points: In a later analysis, TCR beta V- and J-gene trimming was associated with a missense DCLRE1C variant.

Germline V gene data show CDR1 as SGHTA and CDR2 as FQGNSA. The ends were cut back, 1 base at V and 6 bases at J, with 8 bases in the middle. The CDR3 length is 13 residues. The rearrangement links TRBV7-2 to TRBJ2-3; unclear D gene. The sequenced sample was PBMCs. The sequence derives from a middle-aged man in good health and CMV-seropositive. CDR3 DNA: TGTGCCAGCAGCTTAGGGTTCGGGGATACGCAGTATTTT. Its translation: CASSLGFGDTQYF.